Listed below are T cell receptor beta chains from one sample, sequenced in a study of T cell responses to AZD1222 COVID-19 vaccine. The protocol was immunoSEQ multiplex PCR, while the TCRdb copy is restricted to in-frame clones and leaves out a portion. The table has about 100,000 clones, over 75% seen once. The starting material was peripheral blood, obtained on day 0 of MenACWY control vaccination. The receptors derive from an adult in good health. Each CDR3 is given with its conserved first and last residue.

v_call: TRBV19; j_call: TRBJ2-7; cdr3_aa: CASSSGTDGGQYF
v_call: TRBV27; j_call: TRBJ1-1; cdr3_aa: CASSLWGLNTEAFF
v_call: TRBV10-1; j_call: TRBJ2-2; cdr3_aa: CASSEGLGGTGELFF
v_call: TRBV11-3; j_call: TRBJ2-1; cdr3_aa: CASSSVVNEQFF
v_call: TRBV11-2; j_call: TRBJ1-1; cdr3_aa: CASSPGAGGLNTEAFF
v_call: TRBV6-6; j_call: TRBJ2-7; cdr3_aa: CASSQDRAFGTGSHEQYF
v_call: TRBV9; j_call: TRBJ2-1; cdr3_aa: CASSVDGQVGEQFF
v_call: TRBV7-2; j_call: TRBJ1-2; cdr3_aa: CASSLNGQGNGYTF
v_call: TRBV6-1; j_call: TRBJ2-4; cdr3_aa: CASSEEGGWSAKNIQYF
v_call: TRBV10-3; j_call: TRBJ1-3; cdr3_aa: CAITLREIGSGNTIYF
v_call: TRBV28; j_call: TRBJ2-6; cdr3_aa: CASRLSSGANVLTF
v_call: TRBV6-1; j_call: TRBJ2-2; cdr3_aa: CASSDVVASSNTGELFF
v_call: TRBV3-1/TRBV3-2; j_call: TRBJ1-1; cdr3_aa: CASSQGLNTEAFF
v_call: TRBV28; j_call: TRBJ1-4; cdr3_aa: CASTDFNEKLFF
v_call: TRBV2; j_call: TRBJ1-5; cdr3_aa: CASRRGGGQPQHF
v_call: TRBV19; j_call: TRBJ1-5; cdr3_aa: CASSIRQTYSNQPQHF
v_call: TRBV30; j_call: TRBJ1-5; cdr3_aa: CAWSIQGDQPQHF
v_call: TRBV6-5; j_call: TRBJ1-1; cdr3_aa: CASSYRPGTEAFF
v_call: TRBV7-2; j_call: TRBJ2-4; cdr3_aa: CASSLMTLAKNIQYF
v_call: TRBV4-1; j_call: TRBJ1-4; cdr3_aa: CASSLRDRVNEKLFF
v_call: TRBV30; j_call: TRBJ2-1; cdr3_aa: CAWGTPYEQFF
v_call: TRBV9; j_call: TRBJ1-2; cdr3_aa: CASSSRLSQGVYTF
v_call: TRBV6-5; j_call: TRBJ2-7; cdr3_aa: CASSYSGSYEQYF
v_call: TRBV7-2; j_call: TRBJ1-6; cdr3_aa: CASSFRQGDRVGHNSPLHF
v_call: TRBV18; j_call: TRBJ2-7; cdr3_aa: CASSQELASGSYEQYF
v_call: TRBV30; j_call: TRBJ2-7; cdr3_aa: CAWKTGTGGSEQYF
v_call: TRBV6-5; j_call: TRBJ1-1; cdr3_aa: CASRRDSRYTEAFF
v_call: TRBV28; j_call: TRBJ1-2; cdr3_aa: CASSSGDSNYGYTF
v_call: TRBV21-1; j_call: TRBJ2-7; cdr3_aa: CASSKEATSGYEQYF
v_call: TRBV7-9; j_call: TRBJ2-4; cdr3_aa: CASSSTGTVVNIQYF
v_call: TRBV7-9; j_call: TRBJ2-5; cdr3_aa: CASSPPPRLKETQYF
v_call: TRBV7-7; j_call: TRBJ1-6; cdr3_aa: CASSPPPRGYNSPLHF
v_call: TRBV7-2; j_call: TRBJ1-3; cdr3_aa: CASSEGTWYGNTIYF
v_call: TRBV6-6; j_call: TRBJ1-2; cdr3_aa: CASSYYQGNYGYTF
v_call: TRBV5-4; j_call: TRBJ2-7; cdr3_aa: CASSRTGFTYEQYF
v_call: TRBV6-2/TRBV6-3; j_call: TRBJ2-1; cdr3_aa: CASSSEGAYNEQFF
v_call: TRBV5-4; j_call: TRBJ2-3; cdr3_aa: CASSSNDRASGTQYF
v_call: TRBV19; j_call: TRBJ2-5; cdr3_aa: CASSEQGQGWQETQYF
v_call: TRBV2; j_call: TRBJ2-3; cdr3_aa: CASRPGLARRDTQYF
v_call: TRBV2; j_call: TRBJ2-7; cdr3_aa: CASRLGPGEQYF
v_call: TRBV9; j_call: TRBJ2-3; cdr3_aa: CASSPQAGSTDTQYF
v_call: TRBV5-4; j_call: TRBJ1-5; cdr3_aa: CASSLGGDQPQHF
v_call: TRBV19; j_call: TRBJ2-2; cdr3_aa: CASRMAGMAGELFF
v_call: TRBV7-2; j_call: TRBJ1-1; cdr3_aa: CASSVQSPTGGTEAFF
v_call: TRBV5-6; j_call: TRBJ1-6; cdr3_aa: CASSLNRGRSPLHF